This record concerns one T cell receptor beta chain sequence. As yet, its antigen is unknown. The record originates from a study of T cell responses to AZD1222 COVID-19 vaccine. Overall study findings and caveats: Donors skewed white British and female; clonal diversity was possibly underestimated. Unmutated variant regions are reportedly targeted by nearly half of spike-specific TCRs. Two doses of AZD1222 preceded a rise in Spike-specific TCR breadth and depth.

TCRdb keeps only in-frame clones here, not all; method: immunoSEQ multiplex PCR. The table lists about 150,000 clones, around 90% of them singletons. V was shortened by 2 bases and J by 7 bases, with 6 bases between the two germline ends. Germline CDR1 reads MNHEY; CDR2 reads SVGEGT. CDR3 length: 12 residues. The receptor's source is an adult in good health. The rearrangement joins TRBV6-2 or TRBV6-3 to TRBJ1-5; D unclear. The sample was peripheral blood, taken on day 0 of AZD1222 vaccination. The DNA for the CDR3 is TGTGCCAGCAGTTACGTGATGCAGCCCCAGCATTTT. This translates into CASSYVMQPQHF.